This T cell receptor beta chain appears in the sequencing data of a study of blood T cells in healthy people across ages. Overall study results and limits: As age increased, TCR beta diversity per million T cells fell in a roughly linear fashion. Long-lived and aged donors differed, with more naive CD4+ cells and higher diversity in the long-lived.

Remarks on this clonotype: Its antigen is not identified.

Primed by a sample-barcoded 5' primer and a J-beta primer mix, a second PCR proceeded for about 6 to 11 cycles. Carrying 12 random nucleotides, a template-switch adaptor labeled each individual cDNA molecule. MiXCR, run by TCRdb on the 5' RACE reads, gives a single entry per CDR3 protein. The table lists about 690,000 distinct CDR3 sequences, 40% to 45% of them singletons. Healthy Caucasian individuals from Russia aged about 6 to 90 were enrolled as donors. This CDR3 is built from 16 residues. V was pared by 0 bases and J by 3 bases, with 6 bases of the junction left unmatched. Germline V CDR1 and CDR2: SGDLS, YYNGEE.

Input material: blood. The clonotype originates from a man older than 75 in good health. This sequence joins TRBV9 and TRBJ2-3; 8 nucleotides align to TRBD2. The CDR3 region is CASSVGPSGLTDTQYF. The DNA for the CDR3 is TGTGCCAGCAGCGTAGGGCCTAGCGGGCTTACAGATACGCAGTATTTT.